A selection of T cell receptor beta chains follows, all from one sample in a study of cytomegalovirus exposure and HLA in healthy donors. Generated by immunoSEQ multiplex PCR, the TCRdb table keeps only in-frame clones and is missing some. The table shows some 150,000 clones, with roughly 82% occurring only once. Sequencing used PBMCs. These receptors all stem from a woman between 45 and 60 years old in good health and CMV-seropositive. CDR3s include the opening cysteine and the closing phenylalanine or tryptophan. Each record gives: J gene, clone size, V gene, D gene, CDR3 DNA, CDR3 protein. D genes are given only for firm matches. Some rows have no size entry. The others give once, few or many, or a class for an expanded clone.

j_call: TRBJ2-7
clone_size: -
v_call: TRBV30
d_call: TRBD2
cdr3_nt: TGTGCCTTAAAGCGGGGGAGCTCCTACGAGCAGTACTTC
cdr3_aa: CALKRGSSYEQYF

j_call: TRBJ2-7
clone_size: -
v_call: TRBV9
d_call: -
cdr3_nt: TGTGCCAGCAGCGTTGGGGGCAGCTCCTACGAGCAGTACTTC
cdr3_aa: CASSVGGSSYEQYF

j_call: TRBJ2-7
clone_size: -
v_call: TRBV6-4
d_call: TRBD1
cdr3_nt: TGTGCCAGCAGTGGCGAACAGGGGGCGCGAAACGAGCAGTACTTC
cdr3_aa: CASSGEQGARNEQYF

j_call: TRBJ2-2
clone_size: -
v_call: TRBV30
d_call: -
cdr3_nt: TGTGCCTGGAGTGAAATAAACACCGGGGAGCTGTTTTTT
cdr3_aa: CAWSEINTGELFF

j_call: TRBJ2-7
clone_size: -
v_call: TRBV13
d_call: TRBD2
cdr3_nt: TGTGCCAGCAGCCTGAGCGGGGGGAAATACGAGCAGTACTTC
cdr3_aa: CASSLSGGKYEQYF

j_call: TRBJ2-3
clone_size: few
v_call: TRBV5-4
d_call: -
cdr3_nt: TGTGCCAGCAGCTTATATCGGGGGGCCAACACAGATACGCAGTATTTT
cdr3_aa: CASSLYRGANTDTQYF

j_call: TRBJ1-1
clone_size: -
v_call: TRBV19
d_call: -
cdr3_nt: TGTGCCAGTAGTATTGGGCCAGACACTGAAGCTTTCTTT
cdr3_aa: CASSIGPDTEAFF

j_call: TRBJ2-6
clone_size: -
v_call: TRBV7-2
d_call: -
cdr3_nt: TGTGCCAGCAGCTATAGCCACTCTGGGGCCAACGTCCTGACTTTC
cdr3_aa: CASSYSHSGANVLTF

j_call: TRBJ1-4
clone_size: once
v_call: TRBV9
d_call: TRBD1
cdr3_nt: TGTGCCAGCAGCGTGGGTAGGCAGGGGGGAGAAAAACTGTTTTTT
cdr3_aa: CASSVGRQGGEKLFF

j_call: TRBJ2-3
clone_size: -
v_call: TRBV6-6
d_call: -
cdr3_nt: TGTGCCAGCAGTTACTTTCGGGATACGCAGTATTTT
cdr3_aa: CASSYFRDTQYF

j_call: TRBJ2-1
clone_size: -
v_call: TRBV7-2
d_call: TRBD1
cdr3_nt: TGTGCCAGCAGCTTTGGTCCGGGACAGGGGGGCGGCGAGCAGTTCTTC
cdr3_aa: CASSFGPGQGGGEQFF

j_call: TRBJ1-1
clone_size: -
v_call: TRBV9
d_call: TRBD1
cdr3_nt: TGTGCCAGCAGCGCACAGGGGGTAGACACTGAAGCTTTCTTT
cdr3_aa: CASSAQGVDTEAFF